Listed here are 20 T cell receptor beta chains from one sample, sequenced in a study of blood T cell repertoires in COVID-19. Sequenced by immunoSEQ multiplex PCR; TCRdb stores in-frame clones only, minus some. Of some 190,000 clones listed, about nine tenths are singletons. Sample: peripheral blood. Receptor source: a man aged 18 to 30 with active or convalescent COVID-19.

The CDR3: CSVERGLEQYF. CDR3 nucleotide sequence: TGCAGCGTTGAACGGGGTCTCGAGCAGTACTTC. This rearrangement joins TRBV29-1 to TRBJ2-7; D possibly corresponds to TRBD2 (5 bases). Germline CDR1 and CDR2: SQVTM and ANQGSEA. The CDR3 extends over 11 amino acids. V shed 2 bases and J shed 6 bases, with 8 bases lying between them.

CDR3 protein: CASSEGWADTQYF. In DNA, the CDR3 is TGTGCCAGTAGTGAGGGCTGGGCAGATACGCAGTATTTT. V is TRBV19 and J is TRBJ2-3, with D maybe TRBD2 (5 bases). This CDR3 is 13 amino acids long. Germline CDR1 and CDR2: LNHDA and SQIVND (reference sequence). V was pared by 5 bases and J by 4 bases, with 10 bases between.

V gene TRBV5-6 combines with J gene TRBJ2-3; tentative D call: TRBD1 (5 bases). The CDR3 totals 16 residues. Looked up from germline, CDR1 is SGHDT and CDR2 is YYEEEE. Trimming took off 4 bases at V and 0 bases at J, with 15 bases between the two ends. The CDR3 bases are TGTGCCAGCAGCCGAGTGCACAGGTATAGCACAGATACGCAGTATTTT. Protein: CASSRVHRYSTDTQYF.

V and J are TRBV18 and TRBJ2-5; tentative D call: TRBD1 (5 bases). CDR1 and CDR2 (germline): KGHSH, LQKENI. V lost 4 bases and J 3 bases, leaving 15 bases between the germline ends. The CDR3 sequence is 15 residues long. The CDR3 protein is CASSLEITGEETQYF. The CDR3 nucleotides read TGTGCCAGCTCACTAGAGATAACAGGAGAAGAGACCCAGTACTTC.

The chain carries TRBV6-5 and TRBJ1-5; 8 positions agree with TRBD1. Trimming took 8 bases from V and 2 from J; bases not matched to a gene: 5. The V gene's germline CDR1 is MNHEY and CDR2 SVGAGI. CDR3 length: 14 residues. CDR3 protein: CASSRGPGNQPQHF. The CDR3 nucleotides read TGTGCCAGCTCCAGGGGGCCGGGCAATCAGCCCCAGCATTTT.

The V gene is TRBV6-1, the J gene TRBJ1-1, with 7 bases identical to TRBD1. Trimming took 0 bases from V and 3 from J; bases not matched to a gene: 1. The CDR3 consists of 14 residues. Per the germline V gene, CDR1 is MNHNS and CDR2 is SASEGT. The DNA of the CDR3 is TGTGCCAGCAGTGAAGCAGGGGGCTACACTGAAGCTTTCTTT. This sequence encodes CASSEAGGYTEAFF.

This clone came up once. V is TRBV19 and J is TRBJ2-2, with 8 bases that match TRBD2. CDR1 is LNHDA, CDR2 SQIVND, per germline (reference sequence). The CDR3 length is 17 residues. V dropped 4 bases and J dropped 3; count of bases not matched to a gene: 10. CDR3 sequence (DNA): TGTGCCAGTAGTACATCGTATTGGACTAGCTACACCGGGGAGCTGTTTTTT. Protein sequence: CASSTSYWTSYTGELFF.

Written as DNA, the CDR3 is TGTGCCAGTAGAACGAAACAGGGATCCTATGGCTACACCTTC. Translating gives CASRTKQGSYGYTF. The J gene is TRBJ1-2, the V gene TRBV19, with TRBD1 as a possible D gene (6 bases). The CDR3 runs to 14 residues. CDR1 and CDR2 from the germline V gene are LNHDA and SQIVND (reference sequence). V was pared by 6 bases and J by 4 bases, with 15 bases between.

The V call is TRBV30, the J call TRBJ1-6, with 7 bases lining up with TRBD1. CDR3 length: 13 residues. Germline V lookup: CDR1 GTSNPN, CDR2 SVGIG (reference sequence). V lost 5 bases, J lost 8 bases, and 6 bases stayed unmatched. The CDR3, as DNA: TGTGCCTGGTCGACAGGGTTTGATTCACCCCTCCACTTT. Translation: CAWSTGFDSPLHF.

The V call is TRBV19, the J call TRBJ1-2; no clear D. Germline CDR1 reads LNHDA; CDR2 reads SQIVND (reference sequence). Trimming cost V 7 bases and J 1 base, with 19 bases left between them. This CDR3 is 16 amino acids long. In nucleotides, the CDR3 is TGTGCCAGTAACTCGGGAACTCTACAACATAACTATGGCTACACCTTC. The encoded protein is CASNSGTLQHNYGYTF.

The chain carries TRBV7-9 and TRBJ1-2, with D possibly being TRBD1 (5 bases). Trimming removed 5 bases at V and 6 bases at J, with 13 bases between. The V gene's germline CDR1 is SEHNR and CDR2 FQNEAQ (reference sequence). The CDR3 is 13 amino acids. Here the CDR3 DNA reads TGTGCCAGCAGCCGCGGACACCAAGATGGCTACACCTTC. Its translation: CASSRGHQDGYTF. Full variable domain (outside the CDR3, taken from reference TRBV7-9 and TRBJ1-2): DTGVSQNPRHKITKRGQNVTFRCDPISEHNRLYWYRQTLGQGPEFLTYFQNEAQLEKSRLLSDRFSAERPKGSFSTLEIQRTEQGDSAMYLCASSRGHQDGYTFGSGTRLTVV.

This rearrangement joins TRBV27 to TRBJ2-1, with D possibly matching TRBD1 (7 bases). The CDR3 is 17 amino acids. CDR1 and CDR2 from the germline V gene are MNHEY and SMNVEV (reference sequence). Between the trimmed V and J ends, which lost 5 bases and 5 bases, there was a span of 22 bases. For the CDR3, the DNA is TGTGCCAGCAGTCCAGACAGGGTACGGGACTTGAACAATGAGCAGTTCTTC. It is translated as CASSPDRVRDLNNEQFF.

CDR3 sequence reads: CASSLEESLSSYNEQFF. CDR3 sequence (DNA): TGTGCCAGCAGCTTAGAGGAGTCTCTCAGCTCCTACAATGAGCAGTTCTTC. The chain employs TRBV11-3 and TRBJ2-1; D ambiguous. The CDR3 has 17 residues. V was pared by 0 bases and J by 0 bases, with 12 bases between. Germline loops: CDR1 SGHNT, CDR2 YENEEA.

The rearrangement uses TRBV19 and TRBJ1-2; 8 bases match TRBD1. V lost 4 bases to trimming and J lost 5 bases; unmatched junction nucleotides: 12. Germline V lookup: CDR1 LNHDA, CDR2 SQIVND (reference sequence). This CDR3 is 16 amino acids long. CDR3 bases: TGTGCCAGTAGTACAACCCACCGGGACAGGATTTATGGCTACACCTTC. Translation: CASSTTHRDRIYGYTF. Drawing the rest from reference TRBV19 and TRBJ1-2, the complete variable domain is DGGITQSPKYLFRKEGQNVTLSCEQNLNHDAMYWYRQDPGQGLRLIYYSQIVNDFQKGDIAEGYSVSREKKESFPLTVTSAQKNPTAFYLCASSTTHRDRIYGYTFGSGTRLTVV.

The chain is built from TRBV19 and TRBJ1-2, with D perhaps matching TRBD1 (5 bases). This CDR3 is built from 15 residues. From germline, CDR1 is LNHDA and CDR2 SQIVND (reference sequence). The V gene lost 4 bases and the J gene lost 0 bases, with 12 bases spanning the gap. The DNA for the CDR3 is TGTGCCAGTAGTAGGGGGACTTTAGCTAACTATGGCTACACCTTC. Amino acid sequence: CASSRGTLANYGYTF. The full variable domain, in which reference TRBV19 and TRBJ1-2 provide the parts outside the CDR3, is DGGITQSPKYLFRKEGQNVTLSCEQNLNHDAMYWYRQDPGQGLRLIYYSQIVNDFQKGDIAEGYSVSREKKESFPLTVTSAQKNPTAFYLCASSRGTLANYGYTFGSGTRLTVV.

The rearrangement joins TRBV7-9 to TRBJ1-1; TRBD1 aligns across 9 bases. Trimming at V came to 3 bases and at J to 8 bases, leaving 10 bases not matched to a gene. This CDR3 region has 15 residues. Germline V gene data show CDR1 as SEHNR and CDR2 as FQNEAQ (reference sequence). The CDR3 DNA reads as TGTGCCAGCAGCTTCACCGGGACAGGGACCGGCGAAGCTTTCTTT. This gives the protein CASSFTGTGTGEAFF.

The chain is built from TRBV12-3 or TRBV12-4 and TRBJ1-2, with D unclear. V lost 4 bases to trimming and J lost 5 bases, with 8 bases between them. The CDR3 is made up of 12 amino acids. The DNA for the CDR3 is TGTGCCAGCAGTTATAATCGGTATGGCTACACCTTC. Translating gives CASSYNRYGYTF.

The chain couples TRBV6-5 to TRBJ1-5; D is perhaps TRBD1 (5 bases). CDR1 is MNHEY, CDR2 SVGAGI, per germline. The CDR3 extends over 14 amino acids. Trimming removed 3 bases at V and 0 bases at J, with 6 bases between. CDR3 sequence reads: CASSYDSSNQPQHF. The CDR3 coding sequence is TGTGCCAGCAGTTATGACAGTAGCAATCAGCCCCAGCATTTT.

The chain's CDR3 is CASSLWESGPSSYEQYF. CDR3 DNA: TGCGCCAGCAGCTTATGGGAGAGCGGGCCGAGCTCCTACGAGCAGTACTTC. The rearrangement links TRBV5-1 to TRBJ2-7, with D perhaps matching TRBD2 (6 bases). Trimming removed 2 bases from V and 0 bases from J, with 18 bases in between. The CDR3 spans 17 residues. Germline values: CDR1 SGHRS, CDR2 YFSETQ.

V is TRBV7-9 and J is TRBJ2-1; 7 bases agree with TRBD2. With 4 bases clipped from V and 5 bases from J, the junction kept 5 bases outside the gene matches. Looked up from germline, CDR1 is SEHNR and CDR2 is FQNEAQ (reference sequence). The CDR3 is 14 amino acids. The CDR3 spells CASSSMLADNEQFF. CDR3 bases: TGTGCCAGCAGCTCCATGCTAGCGGACAATGAGCAGTTCTTC.